The present entry profiles one T cell receptor beta chain with its context. The CDR3 consists of 14 residues. The V and J ends lost 2 bases and 7 bases respectively, with 11 bases between them. In germline, CDR1 is SGHVS, CDR2 FNYEAQ. The data are from a study of OX40 agonist ivuxolimab in advanced cancers. Study-level information: Eligibility rules accepted prior anti-PD-1, anti-PD-L1 or anti-CTLA-4 therapy, and 30% to 40% had some.

Only in-frame clones appear in the TCRdb table, and some are missing; sequencing was by immunoSEQ multiplex PCR. The data contain 65,000 to 95,000 clones, around 85% of them singletons. This specimen was CD4+ or CD8+ T cells sorted from blood, taken in a trial of the OX40 agonist ivuxolimab. J is TRBJ2-2 and V is TRBV7-6, with D possibly being TRBD1 (7 bases). The receptor's source is an adult with an advanced solid tumor such as melanoma, head and neck, liver or kidney cancer. The CDR3 region has the DNA TGTGCCAGCAGCTTACAGCAGGGGGGCGGGGAGCTGTTTTTT. Translating gives CASSLQQGGGELFF.